These 30 T cell receptor beta chains came from one sample sequenced in a study of cytomegalovirus exposure and HLA in healthy donors. The method was immunoSEQ multiplex PCR; TCRdb's version includes in-frame clones alone and lacks a portion of them. The table lists roughly 250,000 clones, around 86% of them singletons. The sequenced sample consisted of PBMCs. The receptors shown here come from a woman in her twenties or thirties in good health and CMV-seropositive.

This chain's CDR3 is CASREREGLNEQFF. The CDR3 region has the DNA TGTGCCAGCAGGGAACGGGAGGGCCTAAATGAGCAGTTCTTC. The chain carries TRBV6-6 and TRBJ2-1; 8 nucleotides agree with TRBD2. The junction had 8 bases not matched to a gene; V was cut back by 6 bases and J by 7 bases. Germline assignment: CDR1 MNHNY and CDR2 SVGAGI (reference sequence). This CDR3 region has 14 residues.

The J gene is TRBJ2-7, the V gene TRBV4-2; TRBD2 might be the D (5 bases). Germline assignment: CDR1 LGHNA and CDR2 YNFKEQ. V was pared by 5 bases and J by 3 bases, with 14 bases between. CDR3 length: 14 amino acids. CDR3 residues: CASSASSPNYEQYF. In DNA form, the CDR3 reads TGTGCCAGCAGCGCTAGCAGCCCCAACTACGAGCAGTACTTC.

V usage is TRBV11-1 and J usage is TRBJ2-7, with D maybe TRBD1 (6 bases). With 2 bases removed from V and 4 bases from J, the gap between germline ends came to 12 bases. CDR1 and CDR2 from the germline V gene are SGHAT and FQDESV (reference sequence). CDR3 length: 14 residues. DNA for the CDR3: TGTGCCAGCAGCTTACTCGGGACAAAATACGAGCAGTACTTC. Translating it yields CASSLLGTKYEQYF.

The chain couples TRBV19 to TRBJ2-4; 9 bases fit TRBD1. The CDR3 has 17 residues. Germline V gene lookup returns CDR1 LNHDA and CDR2 SQIVND (reference sequence). V shed 5 bases and J 1 base; nucleotides not matched to a gene: 9. For the CDR3, the DNA is TGTGCCAGTAGTGGCCCACAGGGGGCGGAGGCCAAAAACATTCAGTACTTC. Its protein product is CASSGPQGAEAKNIQYF.

This clone has only a few counts. The J gene is TRBJ2-7, the V gene TRBV14, with 8 bases aligning to TRBD1. V lost 2 bases and J lost 2; bases outside the gene matches: 8. The CDR3 spans 16 residues. CDR1 SGHDN and CDR2 FVKESK come from the germline V gene. CDR3 residues: CASSQTRGQDAYEQYF. In DNA form, the CDR3 reads TGTGCCAGCAGCCAAACAAGGGGACAGGACGCCTACGAGCAGTACTTC.

This clone appeared a single time. This chain links TRBV5-1 with TRBJ1-2, with 10 bases matching TRBD1. CDR3 length equals 16 residues. Germline V gives CDR1 SGHRS, CDR2 YFSETQ. V was clipped by 4 bases and J by 6 bases; unmatched bases: 12. The CDR3: CASSASGTGEWDGYTF. DNA for the CDR3: TGCGCCAGCAGCGCATCCGGGACAGGGGAATGGGATGGCTACACCTTC.

The chain couples TRBV4-1 to TRBJ1-5, with D perhaps matching TRBD1 (5 bases). This CDR3 spans 18 amino acids. Germline V gene sequence: CDR1 MGHRA, CDR2 YSYEKL. V was clipped by 0 bases and J by 3 bases, with 18 bases between them. CDR3 nucleotide sequence: TGCGCCAGCAGCCAAGATCCAGGGAAAAAAGAGGCCAATCAGCCCCAGCATTTT. It translates to CASSQDPGKKEANQPQHF.

CDR3 region: CASTSTGTMVNTIYF. CDR3 nucleotides: TGTGCCAGCACCTCGACAGGTACTATGGTAAACACCATATATTTT. This chain joins TRBV28 and TRBJ1-3; tentative D call: TRBD1 (6 bases). The V gene's germline CDR1 is MDHEN and CDR2 SYDVKM. This CDR3 has 15 residues. V lost 7 bases to trimming and J lost 6 bases, with 19 bases between them.

V is TRBV28 and J is TRBJ2-7; TRBD2 aligns across 14 bases. Germline CDR1 and CDR2: MDHEN and SYDVKM. The CDR3 extends over 19 amino acids. V lost 6 bases, J lost 7 bases, and 20 bases stayed unmatched. The CDR3 coding sequence is TGTGCCAGCAGGCCACCGGGACTAGCGGGAGCTAATTTTGCCCAGGAGCAGTACTTC. Its protein is CASRPPGLAGANFAQEQYF.

As concerns this clone: The sample carries other DNA sequences with the same CDR3. The rearrangement joins TRBV19 to TRBJ2-7; 7 positions agree with TRBD1. Looked up from germline, CDR1 is LNHDA and CDR2 is SQIVND (reference sequence). The J segment lost 0 bases and the V segment lost 3 bases, leaving 5 bases of the junction unmatched. This CDR3 region has 15 residues. The CDR3 protein is CASSIRQGSSYEQYF. CDR3 DNA: TGTGCCAGTAGTATCCGACAGGGATCCTCCTACGAGCAGTACTTC.

The table lists this clone with a count of one. This chain uses TRBV9 with TRBJ2-2, with a weak D call TRBD2 (6 bases). The V and J ends lost 3 bases and 5 bases respectively, with 8 bases between them. Germline CDR1 and CDR2: SGDLS and YYNGEE. This CDR3 region has 13 residues. In DNA, the CDR3 is TGTGCCAGCAGCGCCGGGGGAACCGGGGAGCTGTTTTTT. Translation gives CASSAGGTGELFF.

V usage is TRBV27 and J usage is TRBJ2-2, with D tentatively TRBD2 (5 bases). Trimming removed 4 bases from V and 3 bases from J, with 9 bases in between. Germline CDR1 and CDR2: MNHEY and SMNVEV (reference sequence). CDR3 size: 14 residues. In DNA form, the CDR3 reads TGTGCCAGCAGTTATGGGAGTTACACCGGGGAGCTGTTTTTT. This translates into CASSYGSYTGELFF.

This chain links TRBV6-1 with TRBJ1-2; D might be TRBD1 (5 bases). Germline values: CDR1 MNHNS, CDR2 SASEGT. Between the trimmed V and J ends, which lost 6 bases and 4 bases, there was a span of 18 bases. The CDR3 has 15 residues. For the CDR3, the DNA is TGTGCCAGCAGAACGGGACTGACGGAAACCTATGGCTACACCTTC. Its protein product is CASRTGLTETYGYTF.

The genes are TRBV11-3 and TRBJ1-1; D is undetermined. The CDR3 is 14 amino acids. CDR1 SGHNT and CDR2 YENEEA come from the germline V gene. The germline V and J ends were trimmed by 5 bases and 0 bases, with 10 bases remaining between them. The DNA of the CDR3 is TGTGCCAGCAGCAGTATGGGCATGAACACTGAAGCTTTCTTT. Translating gives CASSSMGMNTEAFF.

The V call is TRBV19, the J call TRBJ2-1; D gene ambiguous. V lost 6 bases and J lost 5, with 8 bases in between. The CDR3 extends over 12 amino acids. Germline-derived CDR1 and CDR2 are LNHDA and SQIVND (reference sequence). This CDR3 is CASSTYNNEQFF. The DNA of the CDR3 is TGTGCCAGTAGCACTTATAACAATGAGCAGTTCTTC.

This chain uses TRBV12-5 with TRBJ1-5, with D unresolved. The CDR3 is 14 amino acids. Trimming removed 2 bases from V and 6 bases from J, with 11 bases in between. Germline CDR1 is LGHNT and CDR2 is FRNRAP. CDR3 nucleotide sequence: TGTGCTAGTGGTTTGTCGGGTTCGTTTCAGCCCCAGCATTTT. Its translation is CASGLSGSFQPQHF.

The chain joins TRBV14 to TRBJ2-5, with TRBD1 matching 9 bases. V lost 1 base and J lost 2; bases outside the gene matches: 2. Germline loops: CDR1 SGHDN, CDR2 FVKESK. CDR3 size: 15 residues. CDR3 protein: CASSQVDRGQETQYF. As DNA, the CDR3 is TGTGCCAGCAGCCAAGTCGACAGGGGGCAAGAGACCCAGTACTTC.

This rearrangement joins TRBV30 to TRBJ1-4; the match to TRBD1 covers 7 bases. Germline CDR1 reads GTSNPN; CDR2 reads SVGIG (reference sequence). J was trimmed by 8 bases and V by 0 bases; bases with no gene match: 6. The CDR3 runs to 14 residues. CDR3 nucleotide sequence: TGTGCCTGGAGTGTGCGAAGGGGGCACGAAAAACTGTTTTTT. The encoded protein is CAWSVRRGHEKLFF.

The chain links TRBV29-1 to TRBJ1-1, with 7 bases that match TRBD1. This CDR3 spans 14 amino acids. Germline V gene lookup returns CDR1 SQVTM and CDR2 ANQGSEA. The junction had 7 bases not matched to a gene; V was cut back by 5 bases and J by 1 base. The DNA of the CDR3 is TGCAGCGTTTTCGACAGGGTTACGAACACTGAAGCTTTCTTT. It is translated as CSVFDRVTNTEAFF.

This clone was seen a few times. The CDR3 here is CASSTNPKGDTQYF. CDR3 sequence (DNA): TGTGCCAGCAGTACGAATCCAAAGGGGGATACGCAGTATTTT. The rearrangement links TRBV7-8 to TRBJ2-3; D is possibly TRBD1 (5 bases). V was clipped by 6 bases and J by 6 bases, with 16 bases between them. The germline V gene encodes CDR1 SGHVS and CDR2 FQNEAQ. This CDR3 is built from 14 residues. Full variable domain (rest looked up from reference TRBV7-8 and TRBJ2-3): GAGVSQSPRYKVAKRGQDVALRCDPISGHVSLFWYQQALGQGPEFLTYFQNEAQLDKSGLPSDRFFAERPEGSVSTLKIQRTQQEDSAVYLCASSTNPKGDTQYFGPGTRLTVL.

The chain is built from TRBV6-1 and TRBJ1-2, with 8 bases lining up with TRBD1. The CDR3 runs 15 residues. CDR1 and CDR2 (germline): MNHNS, SASEGT. After removal of 3 bases from V and 4 bases from J, the junction contained 7 bases not matched to a gene. This CDR3 is CASSDIRGRVYGYTF. The CDR3 DNA reads as TGTGCCAGCAGTGATATCAGGGGGCGCGTCTATGGCTACACCTTC.

J is TRBJ2-1 and V is TRBV2, with 7 bases that match TRBD2. Germline trimming cut 7 bases from V and 0 bases from J; bases unmatched to any gene: 3. Germline values: CDR1 SNHLY, CDR2 FYNNEI. The CDR3 length is 14 residues. The CDR3, as DNA: TGTGCCAGCACTGAGCGGGACTCCTACAATGAGCAGTTCTTC. It codes for CASTERDSYNEQFF.

V gene TRBV6-5 combines with J gene TRBJ1-5; weak D call: TRBD1 (5 bases). This CDR3 region has 15 residues. From germline, CDR1 is MNHEY and CDR2 SVGAGI. The V and J ends lost 0 bases and 5 bases respectively, with 11 bases between them. The CDR3 DNA follows: TGTGCCAGCAGTTACTCTCCAGGGTTGGATCAGCCCCAGCATTTT. Translated, it gives CASSYSPGLDQPQHF.

This clone was found a few times. The chain has TRBV18 and TRBJ2-3, with TRBD1 identical over 7 bases. CDR3 length: 13 residues. The germline CDR1 and CDR2 sequences are KGHSH and LQKENI. Trimming at V came to 4 bases and at J to 6 bases, leaving 4 bases not matched to a gene. The CDR3 region has the DNA TGTGCCAGCTCACAACTACAGGGGGATACGCAGTATTTT. As protein: CASSQLQGDTQYF. The full variable domain, completed using reference TRBV18 and TRBJ2-3, is NAGVMQNPRHLVRRRGQEARLRCSPMKGHSHVYWYRQLPEEGLKFMVYLQKENIIDESGMPKERFSAEFPKEGPSILRIQQVVRGDSAAYFCASSQLQGDTQYFGPGTRLTVL.

V and J are TRBV19 and TRBJ1-2, with TRBD1 identical over 10 bases. J lost 7 bases, V lost 4 bases, and 3 bases had no gene match. CDR1 LNHDA and CDR2 SQIVND come from the germline V gene (reference sequence). This CDR3 is built from 13 residues. CDR3 amino acids: CASSKTGGGGYTF. CDR3 sequence (DNA): TGTGCCAGTAGTAAGACAGGGGGCGGTGGCTACACCTTC.

The chain has TRBV11-2 and TRBJ1-5; D is unclear. Per the germline V gene, CDR1 is SGHAT and CDR2 is FQNNGV. Trimming stripped 8 bases from V and 5 bases from J, with 13 bases between. This CDR3 region has 13 residues. CDR3 sequence reads: CASQSGLYQPQHF. The CDR3 nucleotides read TGTGCCAGCCAATCAGGTCTTTATCAGCCCCAGCATTTT.

The CDR3 DNA reads as TGTGCCTGGAGTGTACCCCCCCGGACTAGCGGGAGGAACACCGGGGAGCTGTTTTTT. Protein: CAWSVPPRTSGRNTGELFF. The chain recombines TRBV30 with TRBJ2-2, with 13 bases identical to TRBD2. CDR1 is GTSNPN and CDR2 is SVGIG in the germline V gene (reference sequence). The CDR3 is 19 amino acids. J was trimmed by 1 base and V by 0 bases; bases with no gene match: 8.

As regards this clone: The same CDR3 also results from other DNA sequences found in this sample. This sequence joins TRBV4-1 and TRBJ1-1; D is perhaps TRBD1 (5 bases). Looked up from germline, CDR1 is MGHRA and CDR2 is YSYEKL. V gave up 1 base and J gave up 1 base, with 7 bases separating them. The CDR3 has 14 amino acids. The CDR3 reads CASSQVGGNTEAFF. The CDR3 DNA reads TGCGCCAGCAGCCAAGTGGGGGGGAACACTGAAGCTTTCTTT.

This chain links TRBV6-1 with TRBJ1-5; D is ambiguous. This CDR3 is built from 15 residues. Germline loops: CDR1 MNHNS, CDR2 SASEGT. Trimming stripped 7 bases from V and 8 bases from J, with 21 bases between. CDR3 in DNA: TGTGCCAGCACCTTTATAGAGAGGGAAGGTAAGCCCCAGCATTTT. This codes for CASTFIEREGKPQHF.

The chain is built from TRBV4-1 and TRBJ1-2; weak D call: TRBD1 (6 bases). Germline V gives CDR1 MGHRA, CDR2 YSYEKL. This CDR3 has 14 residues. The ends were cut back, 1 base at V and 1 base at J, with 7 bases in the middle. CDR3: CASSQAGVNYGYTF. CDR3 coding DNA: TGCGCCAGCAGCCAAGCAGGGGTTAACTATGGCTACACCTTC.